This TCR beta chain came from a study of graft-versus-host responses after intestinal transplantation. Overall study findings and caveats: GvH clones were identified in recipient marrow, with some first appearing in ileum or blood.

The protocol was immunoSEQ multiplex PCR, while the TCRdb copy is restricted to in-frame clones and leaves out a portion. The repertoire holds about 90,000 clones, roughly nine tenths seen once, with more than 0.4% in the top ten. A word on this clone: Antigen unknown.

CDR3 length: 13 amino acids. Trimming cost V 2 bases and J 1 base, with 3 bases left between them. From germline, CDR1 is MGHRA and CDR2 YSYEKL. Sequencing was performed on unstimulated CD8+ T cells sorted from spleen or lymph node cells, taken before intestinal transplant. The genes are TRBV4-1 and TRBJ1-3; D ambiguous. This clonotype originated in a human donor who received an intestinal transplant. For the CDR3, the DNA is TGCGCCAGCAGCCAATATTCTGGAAACACCATATATTTT. It specifies CASSQYSGNTIYF.